One and the same sample provided the 4 T cell receptor beta chains below, sequenced in a study of blood T cell repertoires in COVID-19. Clones were read by immunoSEQ multiplex PCR, and TCRdb kept only the in-frame ones, dropping some. Among around 250,000 clones listed, around nine tenths were seen once. The specimen was peripheral blood. The receptors were sampled from a man aged 35 to 55 with active or convalescent COVID-19.

The chain uses TRBV15 and TRBJ1-4; no clear D gene. Looked up from germline, CDR1 is LNHNV and CDR2 is YYDKDF (reference sequence). Deletions cut 0 bases from V and 8 bases from J, with 16 bases between. The CDR3 covers 16 residues. This CDR3 is CATSRDVTDRGEKLFF. The CDR3 DNA sequence: TGTGCCACCAGCAGAGACGTTACAGACCGAGGGGAAAAACTGTTTTTT.

The V gene is TRBV15, the J gene TRBJ1-3; no firm D call. The CDR3 sequence is 15 residues long. The germline V and J ends were trimmed by 0 bases and 5 bases, with 11 bases remaining between them. Germline CDR1 and CDR2: LNHNV and YYDKDF (reference sequence). Here the CDR3 reads CATSRDVTVRNTIYF. The CDR3 region has the DNA TGTGCCACCAGCAGAGATGTCACAGTAAGAAACACCATATATTTT.

The chain uses TRBV6-4 and TRBJ2-3; TRBD2 might be the D (6 bases). Germline V lookup: CDR1 MRHNA, CDR2 SNTAGT. The CDR3 length is 14 residues. Trimming removed 3 bases from V and 6 bases from J, with 13 bases in between. The CDR3 reads CASSETGEEDTQYF. CDR3 nucleotides: TGTGCCAGCAGTGAGACGGGAGAAGAGGATACGCAGTATTTT.

This clone was counted once. V and J are TRBV5-1 and TRBJ2-5; 7 bases map to TRBD1. The V segment lost 3 bases and the J segment 3 bases; nucleotides outside the gene matches: 5. Germline lookup yields CDR1 SGHRS and CDR2 YFSETQ. The CDR3 is 14 amino acids. CDR3 sequence reads: CASSYGTDKETQYF. The CDR3, as DNA: TGCGCCAGCAGCTACGGGACAGACAAAGAGACCCAGTACTTC.